These 32 T cell receptor beta chains came from one sample sequenced in a study of blood T cell repertoires in COVID-19. TCRdb's table, derived via immunoSEQ multiplex PCR, lists solely in-frame clones and lacks some. The repertoire holds 250,000 to 400,000 clones, with 88% as singletons. The material sequenced was peripheral blood. The receptors here all came from a woman in her 30s with COVID-19, enrolled during active disease.

This clone was detected a few times. The J gene is TRBJ2-5, the V gene TRBV5-4, with 7 bases fitting TRBD2. CDR1 and CDR2 (germline): SGHNT, YYREEE (reference sequence). V was clipped by 1 base and J by 2 bases; unmatched bases: 2. The CDR3 is 14 amino acids. CDR3 sequence reads: CASSLWGGQETQYF. CDR3 in DNA: TGTGCCAGCAGCTTGTGGGGGGGACAAGAGACCCAGTACTTC.

The gene calls are TRBV11-2 and TRBJ1-2, with 9 bases fitting TRBD1. The J segment lost 4 bases and the V segment lost 5 bases, leaving 5 bases of the junction unmatched. Germline V gives CDR1 SGHAT, CDR2 FQNNGV. CDR3 length: 14 residues. Written as DNA, the CDR3 is TGTGCCAGCAGCCTTACGGACAGGGGCTATGGCTACACCTTC. Its protein product is CASSLTDRGYGYTF.

V and J are TRBV5-1 and TRBJ1-1; D is unresolved. The CDR3 loop spans 13 amino acids. Germline values: CDR1 SGHRS, CDR2 YFSETQ. Trimming shortened V by 5 bases and J by 1 base, and 9 bases separated the two germline ends. The CDR3 nucleotides read TGCGCCAGCAGAGCGACTGGGAACACTGAAGCTTTCTTT. The encoded protein is CASRATGNTEAFF.

This clone has just a few counts. The chain joins TRBV10-2 to TRBJ2-7; D possibly corresponds to TRBD1 (7 bases). This CDR3 contains 13 residues. Germline CDR1 WSHSY, CDR2 SAAADI. V lost 3 bases to trimming and J lost 9 bases, with 15 bases between them. The CDR3 loop is CASSDRAGGGQYV. In DNA form, the CDR3 reads TGCGCCAGCAGTGACAGGGCAGGGGGAGGGCAGTACGTC.

This clone came up once. The rearrangement joins TRBV7-2 to TRBJ2-3; TRBD1 matches 7 bases. The CDR3 length is 13 residues. Germline V gene sequence: CDR1 SGHTA, CDR2 FQGNSA. The V and J ends lost 5 bases and 4 bases, in that order; junction bases with no gene match: 3. The CDR3 here is CASSVGTADTQYF. The DNA for the CDR3 is TGTGCCAGCAGCGTGGGGACAGCAGATACGCAGTATTTT. The full variable domain, with the rest looked up from reference TRBV7-2 and TRBJ2-3, is GAGVSQSPSNKVTEKGKDVELRCDPISGHTALYWYRQSLGQGLEFLIYFQGNSAPDKSGLPSDRFSAERTGGSVSTLTIQRTQQEDSAVYLCASSVGTADTQYFGPGTRLTVL.

The chain carries TRBV2 and TRBJ1-4; 8 nucleotides agree with TRBD1. The J segment lost 7 bases and the V segment lost 3 bases, leaving 4 bases of the junction unmatched. The CDR3 is 14 amino acids. The V gene's germline CDR1 is SNHLY and CDR2 FYNNEI. CDR3 nucleotides: TGTGCCAGCAGTGACAGGGGGCGGACTGAAAAACTGTTTTTT. This translates into CASSDRGRTEKLFF. Complete variable domain (other parts from reference TRBV2 and TRBJ1-4): EPEVTQTPSHQVTQMGQEVILRCVPISNHLYFYWYRQILGQKVEFLVSFYNNEISEKSEIFDDQFSVERPDGSNFTLKIRSTKLEDSAMYFCASSDRGRTEKLFFGSGTQLSVL.

This chain connects TRBV6-5 to TRBJ1-5; tentative D call: TRBD1 (5 bases). CDR1 is MNHEY, CDR2 SVGAGI, per germline. The CDR3 is 15 residues long. Deletions cut 10 bases from V and 0 bases from J, with 16 bases between. CDR3 nucleotides: TGTGCCACCCGGGGGGAGAATTATAGCAATCAGCCCCAGCATTTT. Protein: CATRGENYSNQPQHF.

V and J are TRBV10-2 and TRBJ1-3; 8 bases align to TRBD1. CDR3 size: 12 residues. The germline CDR1 and CDR2 sequences are WSHSY and SAAADI. The CDR3, as DNA: TGCGCAGTCAGGGGGCCCGGAAACACCATATATTTT. Amino acids: CAVRGPGNTIYF.

The chain employs TRBV6-6 and TRBJ1-1; D is unresolved. Germline V CDR1 and CDR2: MNHNY, SVGAGI (reference sequence). With 6 bases removed from V and 1 base from J, the gap between germline ends came to 9 bases. The length of the CDR3 is 13 residues. In DNA, the CDR3 is TGTGCCAGCAGGTTACCAGGGAACACTGAAGCTTTCTTT. Amino acid sequence: CASRLPGNTEAFF.

This chain connects TRBV4-1 to TRBJ1-2, with D hard to call. Trimming removed 0 bases at V and 12 bases at J, with 11 bases between. CDR1 MGHRA and CDR2 YSYEKL come from the germline V gene. The length of the CDR3 is 12 residues. CDR3 amino acids: CASSQDRVTNTF. CDR3 DNA sequence: TGCGCCAGCAGCCAAGATCGGGTAACGAACACCTTC.

As to this clone: Since a much larger clone is just one base distant, this may be a read error. This chain links TRBV27 with TRBJ1-6; 9 nucleotides line up with TRBD1. Germline assignment: CDR1 MNHEY and CDR2 SMNVEV (reference sequence). The CDR3 is 14 amino acids. Trimming took 6 bases from V and 7 from J; bases not matched to a gene: 4. The CDR3 region is CASSPGQGNSPLHF. The CDR3 coding sequence is TGTGCCAGCAGCCCTGGACAGGGGAATTCACCCCTCCACTTT.

The chain carries TRBV7-8 and TRBJ1-2; D call uncertain. Germline V gives CDR1 SGHVS, CDR2 FQNEAQ. V dropped 3 bases and J dropped 8 bases, with 13 bases sitting between them. The CDR3 covers 13 residues. The DNA for the CDR3 is TGTGCCAGCAGCTTCGGGAATACGGGGGGCTACACCTTC. Translation gives CASSFGNTGGYTF.

This rearrangement joins TRBV5-5 to TRBJ2-5, with D possibly matching TRBD1 (6 bases). Between the trimmed V and J ends, which lost 2 bases and 0 bases, there was a span of 8 bases. The CDR3 runs to 14 residues. CDR1 SGHKS and CDR2 YYEKEE come from the germline V gene (reference sequence). The CDR3 protein is CASSFDRNQETQYF. The CDR3 nucleotides read TGTGCCAGCAGCTTTGACAGGAACCAAGAGACCCAGTACTTC.

The V call is TRBV6-4, the J call TRBJ1-2, with 8 bases fitting TRBD1. Trimming cost V 5 bases and J 8 bases; bases outside gene matches: 7. CDR1 and CDR2 from the germline V gene are MRHNA and SNTAGT. This CDR3 spans 13 amino acids. In nucleotides, the CDR3 is TGTGCCAGCAGTCCCCGGACAGGGTTCGGCTACACCTTC. Translating gives CASSPRTGFGYTF.

The rearrangement links TRBV19 to TRBJ1-2; the D gene is possibly TRBD1 (5 bases). V shed 5 bases and J shed 8 bases, with 18 bases lying between them. The CDR3 covers 14 residues. CDR1 LNHDA and CDR2 SQIVND come from the germline V gene (reference sequence). CDR3 sequence reads: CASSFLGGARGYTF. CDR3 nucleotides: TGTGCCAGTAGTTTCCTGGGAGGGGCCCGGGGCTACACCTTC.

The chain employs TRBV9 and TRBJ2-5; D possibly corresponds to TRBD2 (6 bases). This CDR3 has 15 residues. Trimming left V 4 bases short and J 1 base short, with 14 bases between. Germline values: CDR1 SGDLS, CDR2 YYNGEE. The DNA of the CDR3 is TGTGCCAGCAGCTTCTCCGGGACTTTCCAAGAGACCCAGTACTTC. This codes for CASSFSGTFQETQYF.

CDR3 bases: TGTGCCAGCAGCTTACGGGGACAGGGTTTAGGAAACACCATATATTTT. Amino acid sequence: CASSLRGQGLGNTIYF. V gene TRBV7-9 combines with J gene TRBJ1-3, with 9 bases matching TRBD1. The junction had 6 bases not matched to a gene; V was cut back by 2 bases and J by 4 bases. CDR3 length equals 16 residues. In germline, CDR1 is SEHNR, CDR2 FQNEAQ (reference sequence).

This clone turned up a few times. The chain is built from TRBV19 and TRBJ2-3, with TRBD2 matching 15 bases. V was pared by 5 bases and J by 5 bases, with 8 bases of the junction left unmatched. Germline V lookup: CDR1 LNHDA, CDR2 SQIVND (reference sequence). This CDR3 has 17 amino acids. CDR3 in amino acids: CASSAGLAGGSRDTQYF. CDR3 nucleotide sequence: TGTGCCAGTAGTGCCGGACTAGCGGGGGGGAGCCGAGATACGCAGTATTTT.

The rearrangement links TRBV19 to TRBJ1-1; D unresolved. This CDR3 contains 14 residues. Germline V gives CDR1 LNHDA, CDR2 SQIVND (reference sequence). V lost 6 bases and J 5 bases, leaving 16 bases between the germline ends. The CDR3 bases are TGTGCCAGTAGCGACCCCTCAGGCATAACTGAAGCTTTCTTT. Translating it yields CASSDPSGITEAFF.

This CDR3 is CASSLRVRDYLVDEQFF. CDR3 sequence (DNA): TGTGCCAGCAGCTTGAGGGTCCGGGACTATCTCGTCGATGAGCAGTTCTTC. The gene calls are TRBV5-4 and TRBJ2-1, with 7 bases identical to TRBD2. This CDR3 is 17 amino acids long. Trimming took 1 base from V and 8 from J; bases not matched to a gene: 15. Per the germline V gene, CDR1 is SGHNT and CDR2 is YYREEE (reference sequence).

The chain recombines TRBV29-1 with TRBJ2-3, with D possibly TRBD2 on 5 matching bases. CDR3 length: 15 residues. V lost 0 bases and J 2 bases, leaving 12 bases between the germline ends. Germline loops: CDR1 SQVTM, CDR2 ANQGSEA. Written as DNA, the CDR3 is TGCAGCGTTGAAGATAGGGCGGGTTCCACAGATACGCAGTATTTT. As protein: CSVEDRAGSTDTQYF.

This clone occurred once. This chain joins TRBV9 and TRBJ2-1; unclear D gene. This CDR3 has 15 amino acids. The germline CDR1 and CDR2 sequences are SGDLS and YYNGEE. With 0 bases removed from V and 0 bases from J, the gap between germline ends came to 7 bases. The chain's CDR3 is CASSVGWSSYNEQFF. The CDR3 DNA follows: TGTGCCAGCAGCGTAGGGTGGAGCTCCTACAATGAGCAGTTCTTC.

The chain links TRBV12-3 or TRBV12-4 to TRBJ1-5; D is ambiguous. The CDR3 totals 13 residues. Trimming took 1 base from V and 6 from J, leaving 7 bases between them. CDR3 amino acids: CASSLGLRQPQHF. The DNA for the CDR3 is TGTGCCAGCAGTTTAGGGTTGCGTCAGCCCCAGCATTTT.

The rearrangement joins TRBV11-3 to TRBJ2-7; D is ambiguous. This CDR3 comprises 12 residues. Germline V gives CDR1 SGHNT, CDR2 YENEEA. Trimming pared 6 bases from V and 1 base from J, leaving 7 bases between. The CDR3: CASSSRSYEQYF. CDR3 bases: TGTGCCAGCAGTTCCCGTTCCTACGAGCAGTACTTC.

This chain joins TRBV27 and TRBJ2-1; 8 bases fit TRBD2. This CDR3 spans 13 amino acids. The germline V gene has CDR1 MNHEY and CDR2 SMNVEV (reference sequence). With V trimmed by 3 bases and J by 13 bases, 8 bases remained unmatched. The CDR3 protein is CASSFGGGRIQFF. In DNA, the CDR3 is TGTGCCAGCAGTTTTGGCGGGGGGAGAATTCAGTTCTTC.

The V call is TRBV6-1, the J call TRBJ1-3; D is uncertain. Trimming took 1 base from V and 5 from J, leaving 15 bases between them. The CDR3 consists of 16 residues. CDR1 and CDR2 (germline): MNHNS, SASEGT. The DNA for the CDR3 is TGTGCCAGCAGTGAAGAGGCGGACGGGAATAGAAACACCATATATTTT. As protein: CASSEEADGNRNTIYF.

This chain joins TRBV19 and TRBJ1-5, with 9 bases identical to TRBD1. Unmatched junction bases numbered 5, after V lost 3 bases and J lost 5 bases. The CDR3 spans 15 residues. Germline CDR1 and CDR2: LNHDA and SQIVND (reference sequence). The CDR3 sequence: CASSILTGGYQPQHF. As DNA, the CDR3 is TGTGCCAGTAGTATCCTAACAGGGGGCTATCAGCCCCAGCATTTT. Full variable domain (outside the CDR3, taken from reference TRBV19 and TRBJ1-5): DGGITQSPKYLFRKEGQNVTLSCEQNLNHDAMYWYRQDPGQGLRLIYYSQIVNDFQKGDIAEGYSVSREKKESFPLTVTSAQKNPTAFYLCASSILTGGYQPQHFGDGTRLSIL.

The chain links TRBV28 to TRBJ1-5; TRBD1 matches at 8 bases. Germline V gene sequence: CDR1 MDHEN, CDR2 SYDVKM. V shed 4 bases and J 4 bases; nucleotides not matched to a gene: 6. The CDR3 is 15 residues long. DNA of the CDR3: TGTGCCAGCAGTTCCCGCCAGGGGGCTAATCAGCCCCAGCATTTT. Translating gives CASSSRQGANQPQHF.

This chain links TRBV28 with TRBJ2-1, with 7 nucleotides matching TRBD1. The CDR3 has 14 amino acids. Trimming at V came to 5 bases and at J to 4 bases, leaving 5 bases not matched to a gene. Germline V gene sequence: CDR1 MDHEN, CDR2 SYDVKM. The CDR3 sequence is CASSTRTGYNEQFF. CDR3 nucleotide sequence: TGTGCCAGCAGTACCCGGACAGGTTACAATGAGCAGTTCTTC.

V gene TRBV18 combines with J gene TRBJ2-4, with D hard to call. V lost 3 bases and J lost 0, with 12 bases in between. The CDR3 is 16 amino acids. Germline V gene data show CDR1 as KGHSH and CDR2 as LQKENI. CDR3 amino acids: CASSPGPELAKNIQYF. In DNA form, the CDR3 reads TGTGCCAGCTCACCTGGGCCTGAATTAGCCAAAAACATTCAGTACTTC. The whole variable domain, remainder taken from reference TRBV18 and TRBJ2-4, is NAGVMQNPRHLVRRRGQEARLRCSPMKGHSHVYWYRQLPEEGLKFMVYLQKENIIDESGMPKERFSAEFPKEGPSILRIQQVVRGDSAAYFCASSPGPELAKNIQYFGAGTRLSVL.

J is TRBJ2-1 and V is TRBV27, with TRBD2 identical over 12 bases. This CDR3 has 17 residues. CDR1 is MNHEY, CDR2 SMNVEV, per germline (reference sequence). The V gene end was trimmed by 6 bases and the J gene end by 7 bases; junction bases not matched to a gene: 13. CDR3: CASRPLAGGPPDNEQFF. CDR3 nucleotide sequence: TGTGCCAGCAGGCCCCTAGCGGGGGGGCCCCCGGATAATGAGCAGTTCTTC.

The rearrangement links TRBV11-3 to TRBJ2-5, with a possible D match to TRBD2 (5 bases). Germline V gives CDR1 SGHNT, CDR2 YENEEA. The CDR3 length is 15 residues. Trimming removed 2 bases from V and 2 bases from J, with 12 bases in between. The CDR3 DNA sequence: TGTGCCAGCAGCTTACAATTCGGGGAACAAGAGACCCAGTACTTC. The encoded protein is CASSLQFGEQETQYF.